The clone carrying this TCR beta chain was detected many times. V was clipped by 1 base and J by 4 bases, with 11 bases between them. The germline V gene has CDR1 LGHDT and CDR2 YNNKEL (reference sequence). The CDR3 spans 15 residues. Using its own MiXCR run on the RT-PCR reads, TCRdb lists one record per CDR3 protein. The sample comprises some 880,000 distinct CDR3 sequences, roughly 18% of which are singletons, and around 6% rests with the top ten. These data come from a study of patients and donors after allogeneic stem cell transplantation. This clonotype was obtained from a human donor who was either an allogeneic HSCT recipient or a stem cell or donor lymphocyte infusion donor (not recorded which). It is not recorded whose cells these are; they may come from a transplant donor. Specimen: blood, either unsorted or a sorted T cell fraction (not recorded which). The chain employs TRBV3-1 and TRBJ2-1, with D uncertain. The CDR3 nucleotides read TGTGCCAGCAGCCAAGTTACCGGGCGGTACAATGAGCAGTTCTTC. Translated, it gives CASSQVTGRYNEQFF.